Each of the 26 T cell receptor beta chains below was sequenced from the same sample in a study of blood T cell repertoires in COVID-19 (dated by TCRdb to about 2020). Receptor amplification or capture employed the immunoSEQ multiplex PCR assay. TCRdb took over this immuneACCESS table, retaining in-frame rearrangements with V and J assigned. Such tables are incomplete; in checked studies, under half of the missing clones stem from an unresolved V gene, and the remainder is unexplained. The sample table shows approximately 150,000 clones, and just under 85% are seen once. Together, the top ten hold over 7% of the sample. Sequenced input: peripheral blood. Receptors originate from a woman older than 75 with COVID-19, enrolled during active disease.

This clone was seen just once. The chain joins TRBV5-1 to TRBJ2-7, with D tentatively TRBD1 (6 bases). V was cut by 4 bases and J by 9 bases, with 17 bases left in between. The CDR3 is 13 residues long. Germline CDR1 SGHRS, CDR2 YFSETQ. For the CDR3, the DNA is TGCGCCAGCAGCCCAGGGGCCCGGGTGTGGCAGTACTTC. It encodes CASSPGARVWQYF.

This chain joins TRBV28 and TRBJ2-5; no reliable D call. Germline V gives CDR1 MDHEN, CDR2 SYDVKM. The CDR3 totals 13 residues. Trimming cost V 6 bases and J 5 bases, with 13 bases left between them. CDR3 loop: CASSLRRVETQYF. The DNA for the CDR3 is TGTGCCAGCAGCCTTCGACGGGTGGAGACCCAGTACTTC.

The rearrangement uses TRBV5-1 and TRBJ2-2; 7 bases map to TRBD2. From germline, CDR1 is SGHRS and CDR2 YFSETQ. The V and J ends lost 3 bases and 7 bases, in that order; junction bases with no gene match: 9. CDR3 length: 15 amino acids. CDR3 in amino acids: CASSYLAGAGGELFF. As DNA, the CDR3 is TGCGCCAGCAGCTACTTAGCGGGCGCCGGCGGGGAGCTGTTTTTT.

J is TRBJ1-4 and V is TRBV7-6; 9 positions agree with TRBD1. V lost 7 bases, J lost 5 bases, and 8 bases stayed unmatched. Germline V gene sequence: CDR1 SGHVS, CDR2 FNYEAQ. CDR3 length: 15 amino acids. The CDR3 protein is CASTLQGAPNEKLFF. The CDR3 bases are TGTGCCAGCACCCTACAGGGGGCGCCGAATGAAAAACTGTTTTTT.

The chain employs TRBV7-9 and TRBJ1-2, with 9 nucleotides matching TRBD1. CDR3 length: 14 residues. In germline, CDR1 is SEHNR, CDR2 FQNEAQ (reference sequence). V lost 5 bases to trimming and J lost 7 bases; unmatched junction nucleotides: 8. Here the CDR3 reads CASSRNRGQGGYTF. The CDR3 nucleotides are TGTGCCAGCAGCCGTAACAGGGGGCAGGGTGGCTACACCTTC.

The rearrangement joins TRBV19 to TRBJ1-5; 7 bases align to TRBD1. After removal of 5 bases from V and 4 bases from J, the junction contained 5 bases not matched to a gene. Germline loops: CDR1 LNHDA, CDR2 SQIVND (reference sequence). The CDR3 contains 14 residues. The CDR3 bases are TGTGCCAGTAGTCAAGGGACAGCGAATCAGCCCCAGCATTTT. It specifies CASSQGTANQPQHF.

The chain carries TRBV6-5 and TRBJ1-1, with 7 nucleotides matching TRBD1. From germline, CDR1 is MNHEY and CDR2 SVGAGI. V shed 6 bases and J 5 bases; nucleotides not matched to a gene: 9. This CDR3 is built from 14 residues. CDR3 DNA: TGTGCCAGCAGACAGGGGTCGATTGGGACTGAAGCTTTCTTT. This gives the protein CASRQGSIGTEAFF.

This sequence joins TRBV6-5 and TRBJ1-3, with D possibly matching TRBD1 (5 bases). CDR3 length: 16 amino acids. V gave up 0 bases and J gave up 1 base, with 10 bases separating them. Germline V gene data show CDR1 as MNHEY and CDR2 as SVGAGI. The chain's CDR3 is CASSYSMGGSGNTIYF. In nucleotides, the CDR3 is TGTGCCAGCAGTTACTCGATGGGGGGATCTGGAAACACCATATATTTT.

J is TRBJ2-1 and V is TRBV5-1, with 13 nucleotides matching TRBD2. V gave up 2 bases and J gave up 8 bases; unmatched junction bases: 1. This CDR3 is 14 amino acids long. Germline V lookup: CDR1 SGHRS, CDR2 YFSETQ. In DNA, the CDR3 is TGCGCCAGCAGCTTACTAGCGGGAGGGGATGAGCAGTTCTTC. Translating it yields CASSLLAGGDEQFF.

This chain links TRBV20-1 with TRBJ2-2; TRBD2 might be the D (6 bases). V dropped 3 bases and J dropped 4 bases, with 12 bases sitting between them. CDR1 is DFQATT, CDR2 SNEGSKA, per germline (reference sequence). The CDR3 is 14 amino acids. The CDR3 loop is CSASRERVTGELFF. CDR3 coding DNA: TGCAGTGCTAGTAGGGAGCGGGTCACCGGGGAGCTGTTTTTT.

The V gene is TRBV5-4, the J gene TRBJ1-1; weak D call: TRBD1 (5 bases). The germline V and J ends were trimmed by 3 bases and 6 bases, with 21 bases remaining between them. The CDR3 has 16 amino acids. Germline CDR1 is SGHNT and CDR2 is YYREEE (reference sequence). CDR3 protein: CASSSRAGGKIAEAFF. The DNA for the CDR3 is TGTGCCAGCAGCTCCCGGGCCGGGGGGAAGATTGCTGAAGCTTTCTTT.

The chain carries TRBV5-1 and TRBJ2-3; D unresolved. The V and J ends lost 0 bases and 2 bases respectively, with 7 bases between them. This CDR3 is 14 amino acids long. Per the germline V gene, CDR1 is SGHRS and CDR2 is YFSETQ. The CDR3 region is CASSLASDTDTQYF. CDR3 sequence (DNA): TGCGCCAGCAGCTTGGCCTCAGACACAGATACGCAGTATTTT.

The chain combines TRBV6-5 with TRBJ2-3; D possibly corresponds to TRBD2 (7 bases). Germline V gene data show CDR1 as MNHEY and CDR2 as SVGAGI. The CDR3 extends over 14 amino acids. Trimming left V 6 bases short and J 3 bases short, with 13 bases between. In DNA, the CDR3 is TGTGCCAGCAGAGGCGCGGGGGCTACAGATACGCAGTATTTT. It specifies CASRGAGATDTQYF.

This clone was counted between two and nine times. The chain couples TRBV29-1 to TRBJ1-1; unclear D gene. V dropped 5 bases and J dropped 4 bases, with 14 bases sitting between them. CDR3 length equals 13 residues. Per the germline V gene, CDR1 is SQVTM and CDR2 is ANQGSEA. The CDR3 DNA reads TGCAGCGTTAAAGGTAGTGTGATCACTGAAGCTTTCTTT. Its translation is CSVKGSVITEAFF. Based on the CDR3 plus reference TRBV29-1 and TRBJ1-1, the full variable domain is SAVISQKPSRDICQRGTSLTIQCQVDSQVTMMFWYRQQPGQSLTLIATANQGSEATYESGFVIDKFPISRPNLTFSTLTVSNMSPEDSSIYLCSVKGSVITEAFFGQGTRLTVV.

This clone has just one count. The J gene is TRBJ2-5, the V gene TRBV7-3; a possible D gene is TRBD2 (6 bases). The V and J ends lost 5 bases and 4 bases respectively, with 14 bases between them. Germline values: CDR1 SGHTA, CDR2 FQGTGA. This CDR3 is built from 14 residues. The CDR3 sequence is CASSPTPAGETQYF. Here the CDR3 DNA reads TGTGCCAGCAGCCCCACCCCAGCGGGAGAGACCCAGTACTTC.

The sample holds one count of this clone. V gene TRBV5-1 combines with J gene TRBJ2-7, with 9 nucleotides matching TRBD1. This CDR3 region has 14 residues. The germline V gene has CDR1 SGHRS and CDR2 YFSETQ. After removal of 4 bases from V and 1 base from J, the junction contained 3 bases not matched to a gene. The CDR3 region is CASSGGTGSYEQYF. The CDR3, as DNA: TGCGCCAGCAGCGGCGGGACAGGGTCCTACGAGCAGTACTTC.

The V call is TRBV4-1, the J call TRBJ1-2, with 7 bases aligning to TRBD1. In germline, CDR1 is MGHRA, CDR2 YSYEKL. The length of the CDR3 is 15 residues. Unmatched junction bases numbered 5, after V lost 0 bases and J lost 4 bases. CDR3 DNA: TGCGCCAGCAGCCAAGACTCGGCAGGGGGCTATGGCTACACCTTC. It codes for CASSQDSAGGYGYTF.

J is TRBJ2-3 and V is TRBV7-3; TRBD2 matches 7 bases. V trimming: 3 bases; J trimming: 2 bases; junction bases outside the gene matches: 2. The CDR3 is 14 amino acids. Germline V gene data show CDR1 as SGHTA and CDR2 as FQGTGA. The CDR3 loop reads CASSFGGYTDTQYF. CDR3 sequence (DNA): TGTGCCAGCAGCTTCGGGGGGTACACAGATACGCAGTATTTT.

The genes are TRBV5-1 and TRBJ2-3, with 8 bases matching TRBD2. CDR3 size: 15 residues. From germline, CDR1 is SGHRS and CDR2 YFSETQ. J gave up 2 bases and V 3 bases, and 5 bases lay outside the gene matches. The CDR3 DNA reads TGCGCCAGCAGCTCGCAGCGGGGGAACACAGATACGCAGTATTTT. Translation: CASSSQRGNTDTQYF.

The J gene is TRBJ2-2, the V gene TRBV9; 10 bases line up with TRBD2. J gave up 7 bases and V 3 bases, and 9 bases lay outside the gene matches. The length of the CDR3 is 16 residues. Germline V gene data show CDR1 as SGDLS and CDR2 as YYNGEE. CDR3 loop: CASSAWTSGLVGELFF. As DNA, the CDR3 is TGTGCCAGCAGCGCCTGGACTAGCGGACTAGTCGGGGAGCTGTTTTTT.

In this sample, this clone turned up once. This sequence joins TRBV3-1 (or the pseudogene TRBV3-2) and TRBJ1-2; D not resolved. Germline assignment: CDR1 LGHDT and CDR2 YNNKEL (reference sequence). CDR3 size: 14 residues. The ends were cut back, 1 base at V and 6 bases at J, with 12 bases in the middle. CDR3 sequence (DNA): TGTGCCAGCAGCCAAGTGCGAAGTTCTCATGGCTACACCTTC. As protein: CASSQVRSSHGYTF.

The chain couples TRBV4-2 to TRBJ1-1; 9 bases map to TRBD1. There are 18 residues in the CDR3. The V segment lost 1 base and the J segment 4 bases; nucleotides outside the gene matches: 13. CDR1 is LGHNA and CDR2 is YNFKEQ in the germline V gene. CDR3 in DNA: TGTGCCAGCAGCCAAGTAGGTGGACAGGGGTCTTTTGCCACTGAAGCTTTCTTT. This gives the protein CASSQVGGQGSFATEAFF.

This chain joins TRBV5-6 and TRBJ1-4; D gene ambiguous. Per the germline V gene, CDR1 is SGHDT and CDR2 is YYEEEE. The ends were cut back, 0 bases at V and 5 bases at J, with 11 bases in the middle. The CDR3 runs 15 residues. The CDR3 sequence is CASSLGGRGNEKLFF. The DNA of the CDR3 is TGTGCCAGCAGCTTGGGCGGTAGAGGGAATGAAAAACTGTTTTTT.

The count of this clone is one. The rearrangement links TRBV6-5 to TRBJ2-7; tentatively, D is TRBD2 (5 bases). V gave up 0 bases and J gave up 12 bases, with 15 bases separating them. CDR1 and CDR2 from the germline V gene are MNHEY and SVGAGI. The CDR3 runs 13 residues. The DNA for the CDR3 is TGTGCCAGCAGTTACTCGAGGGCGGACCCCCCGTACTTC. Amino acid sequence: CASSYSRADPPYF.

The chain uses TRBV29-1 and TRBJ2-3; no definite D call. Germline V gene data show CDR1 as SQVTM and CDR2 as ANQGSEA. The CDR3 runs 13 residues. The ends were cut back, 6 bases at V and 2 bases at J, with 12 bases in the middle. CDR3 amino acids: CSVLNAPTDTQYF. CDR3 nucleotide sequence: TGCAGCGTGCTTAACGCGCCCACAGATACGCAGTATTTT.

V gene TRBV5-1 combines with J gene TRBJ2-7; D ambiguous. Deletions cut 5 bases from V and 0 bases from J, with 9 bases between. There are 13 residues in the CDR3. Germline-derived CDR1 and CDR2 are SGHRS and YFSETQ. This chain's CDR3 is CASRPSSSYEQYF. CDR3 nucleotides: TGCGCCAGCAGGCCGTCGAGCTCCTACGAGCAGTACTTC.